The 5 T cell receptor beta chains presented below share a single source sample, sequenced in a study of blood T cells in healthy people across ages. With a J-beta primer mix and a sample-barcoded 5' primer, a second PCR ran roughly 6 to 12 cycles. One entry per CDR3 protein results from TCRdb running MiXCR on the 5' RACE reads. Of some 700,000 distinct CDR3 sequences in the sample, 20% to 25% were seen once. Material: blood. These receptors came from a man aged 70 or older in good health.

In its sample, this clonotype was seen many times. Here the CDR3 reads CSARGLGIGYTF. The CDR3 coding sequence is TGCAGTGCTAGAGGCTTAGGGATAGGCTACACCTTC. The chain carries TRBV20-1 and TRBJ1-2; no clear D. V gave up 1 base and J gave up 8 bases, with 11 bases separating them. Germline-derived CDR1 and CDR2 are DFQATT and SNEGSKA (reference sequence). This CDR3 comprises 12 residues.

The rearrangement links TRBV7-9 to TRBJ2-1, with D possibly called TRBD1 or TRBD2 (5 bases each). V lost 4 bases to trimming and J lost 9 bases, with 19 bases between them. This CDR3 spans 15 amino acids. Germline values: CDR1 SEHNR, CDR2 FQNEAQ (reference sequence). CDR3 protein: CASSSGFRRGTEQFF. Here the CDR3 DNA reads TGTGCCAGCAGCTCAGGTTTTCGTCGGGGCACTGAGCAGTTCTTC.

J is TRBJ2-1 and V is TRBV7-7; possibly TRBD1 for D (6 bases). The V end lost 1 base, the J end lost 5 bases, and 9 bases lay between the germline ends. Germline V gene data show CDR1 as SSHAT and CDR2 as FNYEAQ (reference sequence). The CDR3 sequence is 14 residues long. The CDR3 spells CASSLVGAHNEQFF. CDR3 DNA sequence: TGTGCCAGCAGCTTAGTGGGGGCTCACAATGAGCAGTTCTTC.

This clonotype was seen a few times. CDR3: CASSVGSGREADTQYF. CDR3 nucleotides: TGTGCCAGCAGCGTAGGTTCCGGGAGGGAAGCAGATACGCAGTATTTT. J is TRBJ2-3 and V is TRBV9; 8 bases map to TRBD2. The V and J ends lost 0 bases and 4 bases, in that order; junction bases with no gene match: 7. The length of the CDR3 is 16 residues. Germline assignment: CDR1 SGDLS and CDR2 YYNGEE.

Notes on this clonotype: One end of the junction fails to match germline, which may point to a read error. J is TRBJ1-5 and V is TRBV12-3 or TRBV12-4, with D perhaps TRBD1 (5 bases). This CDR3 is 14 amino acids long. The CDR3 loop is CASSLGWGFQPQHF. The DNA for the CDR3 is TGCGCCAGCAGTTTGGGTTGGGGGTTTCAGCCCCAGCATTTT.